This TCR beta chain was recorded in a study of blood T cell repertoires in COVID-19 (dated by TCRdb to the early 2020s). About the full investigation: Samples from collaborators originated in the United States, Italy and Spain and spanned both the acute and convalescent phases of COVID-19. The material from the prospective study consisted of cDNA or gDNA derived from T cells, B-cell-depleted T cells, or PBMCs. Deeply sampled blood TCRbeta repertoires from subjects exposed to, actively infected with, or recovered from COVID-19 were included in the dataset. The repertoires were made available in a free public database intended to serve as a resource for research on the immune response to SARS-CoV-2. Samples came from the ongoing ImmuneRACE study (first 160 participants) plus 1,254 subjects from 6 global collaborators. The sample metadata nearly always contained a de-identified subject ID, COVID-19 status, age in years and sex. Where available, HLA class I and class II types were taken from metadata supplied by the sample provider and were not determined by assay-based typing. Study-wide conclusions, independent of this receptor: How much clinical and demographic metadata was included differed by source and by participant, and the metadata was provided uncurated.

Collaborating institutions collected whole blood in K2EDTA tubes following their own protocols. For TCRbeta analysis, collaborators shipped samples as frozen whole blood, isolated PBMCs, or DNA extracted from either of those sample types. In the case of this clone: Its antigen target is currently unknown. Nothing much larger sits one base from this clone, and base qualities are not available.

TCRbeta CDR3 regions were amplified from genomic DNA by means of the immunoSEQ Assay, a bias-controlled multiplex PCR. The paper's processing steps were these. Nucleated cell counts per sample were estimated from amplification of reference gene primers within the assay. To quantify the absolute abundance of each unique TCRbeta CDR3 rearrangement, sequence reads were collapsed and filtered. For each sample, productive Simpson clonality was calculated by taking the square root of Simpson's diversity index across productive rearrangements. Here the immuneACCESS table is served through TCRdb, limited to in-frame sequences with V and J called. Missing clones are a known gap in these copies; in checked studies unresolved V genes cover under half, and the rest lacks a known reason. Clonal size and the V and J genes are those of that table, whereas D and trimming came from the DNA. The sample table lists around 42,000 clones, about four fifths of them with a count of one. Clones ranked in the top ten supply more than 2% of the sample.

The CDR3 starts with the cysteine, ends with the phenylalanine, and has 13 residues. The read is trimmed to its CDR3 DNA, 39 bases read in frame from base 1. V sheds 6 bases and J sheds 3 bases, leaving 11 bases between their ends. Looking up the germline V gene (reference sequence) yields CDR1 GTSNPN and CDR2 SVGIG. Material for sequencing was peripheral blood. The rearrangement joined TRBV30 to TRBJ1-4, with the D gene not clear enough to name. This receptor was taken from a woman aged 55-70 years with acute or convalescent COVID-19. The CDR3 amino acid sequence is: CACPGSANEKLFF. The base sequence is TGTGCCTGCCCGGGTTCCGCTAATGAAAAACTGTTTTTT.